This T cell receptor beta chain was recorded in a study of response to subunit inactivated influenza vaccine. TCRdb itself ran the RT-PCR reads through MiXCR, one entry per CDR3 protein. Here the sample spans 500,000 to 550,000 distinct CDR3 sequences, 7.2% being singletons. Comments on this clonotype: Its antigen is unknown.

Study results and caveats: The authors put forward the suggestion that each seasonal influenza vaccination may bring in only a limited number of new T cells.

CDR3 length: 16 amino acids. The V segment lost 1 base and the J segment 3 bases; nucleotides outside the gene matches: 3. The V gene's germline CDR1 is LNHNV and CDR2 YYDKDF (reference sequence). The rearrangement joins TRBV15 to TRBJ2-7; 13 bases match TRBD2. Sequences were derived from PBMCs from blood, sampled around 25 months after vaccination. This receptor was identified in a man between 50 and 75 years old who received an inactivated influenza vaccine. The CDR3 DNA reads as TGTGCCACCAGCAGAGGTCGGACTAGCGGGAGCTACGAGCAGTACTTC. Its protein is CATSRGRTSGSYEQYF.